This entry is about one TCR beta chain. Sequencing used immunoSEQ v3.0 at survey level. The data were produced by immunoSEQ multiplex PCR, yet TCRdb's version contains in-frame clones alone and is incomplete. This sample has 23,000 or so clones, with approximately 88% found just once. The data belong to a study of long-term antiretroviral therapy in people with HIV. CDR3 length: 16 residues. With V trimmed by 1 base and J by 3 bases, 2 bases remained unmatched. CDR1 is SGHAT and CDR2 is FQNNGV in the germline V gene. The specimen comprised unsorted PBMCs, sampled around 4.5 years after starting antiretroviral therapy. This TCR was recovered from a man aged 25 to 45 with HIV. This chain links TRBV11-2 with TRBJ1-5; TRBD1 matches at 11 bases. Here the CDR3 DNA reads TGTGCCAGCAGCTTAGCAGGACAGGGGGCCAATCAGCCCCAGCATTTT. This encodes CASSLAGQGANQPQHF.